This T cell receptor beta chain was recorded in a study of cytomegalovirus exposure and HLA in healthy donors. Amplification used 60 Vbeta primers and 13 Jbeta primers. Method: immunoSEQ multiplex PCR; TCRdb's copy keeps in-frame clones and lacks some. In the table there are around 230,000 clones, 85% of which are singletons. A word on this clone: Its antigen is undetermined.

Notes on the study in general: Reports credit the classifier with highly specific, highly sensitive diagnosis of cytomegalovirus status. Later on, an analysis tied approximately 15,000 TCR beta sequences to HLA alleles at 0.05 false discovery rate.

Sequencing was performed on PBMCs. This sequence was found in a girl aged 2-15 years in good health and CMV-seronegative.

CDR3 DNA: TGTGCCAGCAGTGAACTCGGGTACGAGCAGTACTTC. It translates to CASSELGYEQYF. V usage is TRBV6-1 and J usage is TRBJ2-7; D gene uncertain. Germline V CDR1 and CDR2: MNHNS, SASEGT. Trimming cost V 2 bases and J 4 bases, with 6 bases left between them. The CDR3 contains 12 residues.